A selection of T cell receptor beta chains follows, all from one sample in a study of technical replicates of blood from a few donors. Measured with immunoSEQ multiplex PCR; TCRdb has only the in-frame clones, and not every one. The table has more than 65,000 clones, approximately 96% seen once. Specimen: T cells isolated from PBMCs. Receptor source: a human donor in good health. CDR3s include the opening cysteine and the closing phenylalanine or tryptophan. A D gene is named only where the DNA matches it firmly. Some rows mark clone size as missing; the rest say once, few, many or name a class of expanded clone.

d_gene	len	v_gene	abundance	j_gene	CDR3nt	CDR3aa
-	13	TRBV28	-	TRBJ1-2	TGTGCCAGCAGTTACCAGGATCTTTATGGCTACACCTTC	CASSYQDLYGYTF
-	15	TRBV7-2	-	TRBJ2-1	TGTGCCAGCAGCCGGGGACTCGCGGGGTACAATGAGCAGTTCTTC	CASSRGLAGYNEQFF
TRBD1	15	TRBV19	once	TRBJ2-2	TGTGCCAGTAGTCTCCGGGACAGGGGTGACGGGGAGCTGTTTTTT	CASSLRDRGDGELFF
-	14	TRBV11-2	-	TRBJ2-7	TGTGCCAGCAGCTTAGATCTCGCTAGTTTTCAGCAGTACTTC	CASSLDLASFQQYF
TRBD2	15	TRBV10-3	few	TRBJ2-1	TGTGCCATCAGTGGGGGGACTAGCTCCTACAATGAGCAGTTCTTC	CAISGGTSSYNEQFF
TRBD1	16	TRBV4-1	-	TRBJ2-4	TGCGCCAGCAGCTATAGGACAGGGGGCGAGTTGAACATTCAGTACTTC	CASSYRTGGELNIQYF
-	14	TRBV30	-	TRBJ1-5	TGTGCCTGGAGTACAGGGAATAGCAATCAGCCCCAGCATTTT	CAWSTGNSNQPQHF
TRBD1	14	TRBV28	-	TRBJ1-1	TGTGCCAGCAGTCTTGACAGGGGAGGGTTAAGAGCTTTCTTT	CASSLDRGGLRAFF
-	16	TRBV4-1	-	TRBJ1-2	TGCGCCAGCAGCCAAGATTGGGGCAGCCCTAACTATGGCTACACCTTC	CASSQDWGSPNYGYTF
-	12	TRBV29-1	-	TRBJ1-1	TGCAGCGTGGACAGTTGGGACACTGAAGCTTTCTTT	CSVDSWDTEAFF
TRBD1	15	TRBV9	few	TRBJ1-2	TGTGCCAGCAGCGCCGGAACGGGACAGGGCCTTGGCTACACCTTC	CASSAGTGQGLGYTF
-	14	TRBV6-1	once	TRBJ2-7	TGTGCCAGCAGCCGAAGGGGTGGGAAGGGCGAGCAGTACTTC	CASSRRGGKGEQYF
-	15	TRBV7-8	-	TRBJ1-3	TGTGCCAGCAGCTTAGACAGCCGCTCTGGAAACACCATATATTTT	CASSLDSRSGNTIYF
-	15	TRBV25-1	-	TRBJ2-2	TGTGCCAGCAGTGATGCGGGGTGGGGCACCGGGGAGCTGTTTTTT	CASSDAGWGTGELFF
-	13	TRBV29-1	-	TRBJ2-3	TGCAGCGCCTTGCCAGGGGCCACAGATACGCAGTATTTT	CSALPGATDTQYF
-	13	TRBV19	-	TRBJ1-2	TGTGCCAGTAGTATAGGGGCGGGCGGTGGCTACACCTTC	CASSIGAGGGYTF
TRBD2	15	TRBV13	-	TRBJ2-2	TGTGCCAGCAGCTTACCCCGGGAGGACTCCGGGGAGCTGTTTTTT	CASSLPREDSGELFF
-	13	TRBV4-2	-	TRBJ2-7	TGTGCCAGCAGCCATTATATCTCCTACGAGCAGTACTTC	CASSHYISYEQYF
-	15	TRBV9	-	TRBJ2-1	TGTGCCAGCAGCGTAAAACTAGCCTCCTACAATGAGCAGTTCTTC	CASSVKLASYNEQFF
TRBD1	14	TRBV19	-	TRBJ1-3	TGTGCCAGTACCCTACAGGGGAAAGGAAACACCATATATTTT	CASTLQGKGNTIYF
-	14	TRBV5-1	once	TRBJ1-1	TGCGCCAGCAGCTACAGAATCATGAACACTGAAGCTTTCTTT	CASSYRIMNTEAFF
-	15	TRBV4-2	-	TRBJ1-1	TGTGCCAGCAGCCAAGAGGGGGGGGGACTCACTGAAGCTTTCTTT	CASSQEGGGLTEAFF
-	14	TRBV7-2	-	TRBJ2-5	TGTGCCAGCAGCTTACCGGGAAAGCAAGAGACCCAGTACTTC	CASSLPGKQETQYF
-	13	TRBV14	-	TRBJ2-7	TGTGCCAGCAGCCAGTGGCCAGTCTACGAGCAGTACTTC	CASSQWPVYEQYF
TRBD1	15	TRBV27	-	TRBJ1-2	TGTGCCAGCAGTTTACGCGTGGGACAGAACTATGGCTACACCTTC	CASSLRVGQNYGYTF
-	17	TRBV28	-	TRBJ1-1	TGTGCCAGCAGTCGTACCTTGGACAGAAGGGTGAACACTGAAGCTTTCTTT	CASSRTLDRRVNTEAFF
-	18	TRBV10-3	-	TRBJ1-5	TGTGCCATCAGTGACGGGGAAGGTGTGGGGGCCTTCAATCAGCCCCAGCATTTT	CAISDGEGVGAFNQPQHF
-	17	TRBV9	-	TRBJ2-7	TGTGCCAGCAGCGTAGAGGGAGTCGGAGTACGAGGCTACGAGCAGTACTTC	CASSVEGVGVRGYEQYF
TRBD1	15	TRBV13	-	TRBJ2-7	TGTGCCAGCAGCCCGGGACAGGGGATTTTTTACGAGCAGTACTTC	CASSPGQGIFYEQYF
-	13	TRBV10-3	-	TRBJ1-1	TGTGCCATCAGACTCCAGGCGAACACTGAAGCTTTCTTT	CAIRLQANTEAFF
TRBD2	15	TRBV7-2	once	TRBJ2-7	TGTGCCAGCAGCTCTGGACTAGTAGGGGACTACGAGCAGTACTTC	CASSSGLVGDYEQYF
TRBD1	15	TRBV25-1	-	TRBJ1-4	TGTGCCAGCAGTGTCCCCGGGACAGGTGGTGAAAAACTGTTTTTT	CASSVPGTGGEKLFF
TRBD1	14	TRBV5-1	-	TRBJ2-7	TGCGCCAGCAGCTTGGGGACAGGGACCTACGAGCAGTACTTC	CASSLGTGTYEQYF
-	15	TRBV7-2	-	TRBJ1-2	TGTGCCAGCAGCCCAGGGCAGGCCACTGCCTATGGCTACACCTTC	CASSPGQATAYGYTF
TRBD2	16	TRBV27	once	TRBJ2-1	TGTGCCAGCAGTGATTATAGCGGGATGGGTTTCAATGAGCAGTTCTTC	CASSDYSGMGFNEQFF
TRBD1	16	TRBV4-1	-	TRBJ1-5	TGCGCCAGCAGCCAAGATGGGGGACAGGGGCTTCAGCCCCAGCATTTT	CASSQDGGQGLQPQHF
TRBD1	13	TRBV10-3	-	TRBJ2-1	TGTGCCATCAATTGGGACAGGGGGGATGAGCAGTTCTTC	CAINWDRGDEQFF
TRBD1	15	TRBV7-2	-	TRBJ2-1	TGTGCCAGCAGCTTAGAGGACAGGACCTACAATGAGCAGTTCTTC	CASSLEDRTYNEQFF
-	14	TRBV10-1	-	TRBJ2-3	TGCGCCAGCAGTGGATGGAGGGAGACAGATACGCAGTATTTT	CASSGWRETDTQYF
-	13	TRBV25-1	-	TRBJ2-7	TGTGCCAGCAGTGAATATAGAGGGCTCGAGCAGTACTTC	CASSEYRGLEQYF
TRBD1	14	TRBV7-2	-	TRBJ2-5	TGTGCCAGCAGCTTATCGGGACAGGGAGAGACCCAGTACTTC	CASSLSGQGETQYF
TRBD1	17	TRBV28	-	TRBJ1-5	TGTGCCAGCAGTTGGGACAGGGAAAGTCAGAATGGTCAGCCCCAGCATTTT	CASSWDRESQNGQPQHF
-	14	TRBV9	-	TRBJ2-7	TGTGCCAGCAGCGTAGCTGCAGGTACCTACGAGCAGTACTTC	CASSVAAGTYEQYF
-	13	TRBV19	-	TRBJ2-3	TGTGCCAGTAAAGGACAGTTTACAGATACGCAGTATTTT	CASKGQFTDTQYF